This T cell receptor (beta chain) derives from a study of cytomegalovirus exposure and HLA in healthy donors. This clone occurred a few times. Its antigen is as yet unknown. Study findings and constraints: It was likely that a cluster of highly shared sequence variants was a sequencing artifact. There were 150 to 200 TCR beta chains listed as cytomegalovirus-associated.

Both 60 Vbeta primers and 13 Jbeta primers went into the PCR. Sequenced by immunoSEQ multiplex PCR; TCRdb stores in-frame clones only, minus some. Found here are about 160,000 clones, 70% to 90% of them singletons; the top ten hold about 1.9%. Trimming removed 2 bases from V and 5 bases from J, with 6 bases in between. Germline V gene data show CDR1 as MNHNY and CDR2 as SVGAGI (reference sequence). The CDR3 is made up of 12 amino acids. This chain uses TRBV6-6 with TRBJ2-5; D uncertain. Material: PBMCs. This receptor was taken from a woman between 18 and 29 years old in good health and CMV-seronegative. Here the CDR3 DNA reads TGTGCCAGCAGTTACCCTCTGGAGACCCAGTACTTC. Amino acid sequence: CASSYPLETQYF.